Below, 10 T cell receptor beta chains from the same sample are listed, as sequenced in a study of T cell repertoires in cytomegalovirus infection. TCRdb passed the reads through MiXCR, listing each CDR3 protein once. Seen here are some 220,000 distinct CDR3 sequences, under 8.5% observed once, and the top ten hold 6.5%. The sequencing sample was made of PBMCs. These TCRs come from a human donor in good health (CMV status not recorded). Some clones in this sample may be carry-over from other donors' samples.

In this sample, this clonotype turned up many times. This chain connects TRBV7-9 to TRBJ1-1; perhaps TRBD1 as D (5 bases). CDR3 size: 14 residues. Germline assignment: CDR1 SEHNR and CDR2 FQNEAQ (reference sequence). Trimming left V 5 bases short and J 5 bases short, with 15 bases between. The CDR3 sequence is CASSQSGGATEAFF. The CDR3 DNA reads TGTGCCAGCAGCCAGAGCGGGGGAGCAACTGAAGCTTTCTTT.

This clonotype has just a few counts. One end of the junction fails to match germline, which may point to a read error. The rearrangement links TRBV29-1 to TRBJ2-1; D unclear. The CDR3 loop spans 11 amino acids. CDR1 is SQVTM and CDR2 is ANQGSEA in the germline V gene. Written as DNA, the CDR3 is TGCAGCGTGAATGATTACAATGAGCAATTCTTC. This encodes CSVNDYNEQFF.

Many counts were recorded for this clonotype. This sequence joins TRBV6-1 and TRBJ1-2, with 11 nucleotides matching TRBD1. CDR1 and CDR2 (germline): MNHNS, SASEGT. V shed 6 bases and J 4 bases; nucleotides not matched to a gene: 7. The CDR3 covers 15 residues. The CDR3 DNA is TGTGCCAGCAGCACCGGGACAGGGGGAGTCTATGGCTACACCTTC. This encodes CASSTGTGGVYGYTF.

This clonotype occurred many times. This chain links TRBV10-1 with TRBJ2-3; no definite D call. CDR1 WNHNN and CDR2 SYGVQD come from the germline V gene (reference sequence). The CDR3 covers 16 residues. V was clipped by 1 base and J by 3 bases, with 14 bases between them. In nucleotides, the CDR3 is TGCGCCAGCAGTGAGTTTAGAAGTATTGGGACAGATACGCAGTATTTT. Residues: CASSEFRSIGTDTQYF.

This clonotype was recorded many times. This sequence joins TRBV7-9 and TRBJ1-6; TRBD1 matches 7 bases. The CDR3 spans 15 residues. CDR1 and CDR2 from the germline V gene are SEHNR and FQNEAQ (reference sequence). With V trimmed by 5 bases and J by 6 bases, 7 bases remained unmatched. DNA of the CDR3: TGTGCCAGCAGCCTTGACAGGGCCTCTAATTCACCCCTCCACTTT. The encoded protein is CASSLDRASNSPLHF.

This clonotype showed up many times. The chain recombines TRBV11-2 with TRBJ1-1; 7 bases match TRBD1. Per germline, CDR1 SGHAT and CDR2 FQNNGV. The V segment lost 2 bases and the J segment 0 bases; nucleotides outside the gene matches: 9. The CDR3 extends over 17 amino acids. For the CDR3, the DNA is TGTGCCAGCAGCTTAATGGGGACAGCCTCCATGAACACTGAAGCTTTCTTT. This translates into CASSLMGTASMNTEAFF.

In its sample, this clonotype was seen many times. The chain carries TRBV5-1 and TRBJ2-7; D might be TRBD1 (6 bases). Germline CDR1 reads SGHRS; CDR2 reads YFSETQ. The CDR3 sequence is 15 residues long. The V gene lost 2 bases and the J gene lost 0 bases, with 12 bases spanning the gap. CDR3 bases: TGCGCCAGCAGCTTCATGCAGGGGAGCTCCTACGAGCAGTACTTC. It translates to CASSFMQGSSYEQYF.

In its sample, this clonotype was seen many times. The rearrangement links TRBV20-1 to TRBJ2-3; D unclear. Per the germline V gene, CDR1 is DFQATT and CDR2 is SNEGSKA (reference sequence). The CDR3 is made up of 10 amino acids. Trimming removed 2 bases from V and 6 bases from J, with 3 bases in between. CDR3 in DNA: TGCAGTGCTAGACACGATACGCAGTATTTT. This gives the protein CSARHDTQYF.

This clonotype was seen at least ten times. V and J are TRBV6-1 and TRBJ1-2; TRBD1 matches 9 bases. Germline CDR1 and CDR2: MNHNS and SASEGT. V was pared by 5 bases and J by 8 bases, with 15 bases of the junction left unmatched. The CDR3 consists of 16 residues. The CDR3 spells CASSLDRGRKTSGYTF. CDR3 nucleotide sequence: TGTGCCAGCAGTTTGGACAGGGGTAGAAAGACTTCGGGCTACACCTTC.

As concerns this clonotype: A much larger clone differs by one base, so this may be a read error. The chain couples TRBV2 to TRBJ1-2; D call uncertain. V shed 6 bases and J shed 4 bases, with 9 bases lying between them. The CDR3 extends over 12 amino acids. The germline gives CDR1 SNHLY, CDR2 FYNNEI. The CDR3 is CASRRSSYGYTF. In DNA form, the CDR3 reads TGTGCCAGCAGGAGATCCAGCTATGGCTACACCTTC. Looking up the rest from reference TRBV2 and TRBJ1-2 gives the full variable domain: EPEVTQTPSHQVTQMGQEVILRCVPISNHLYFYWYRQILGQKVEFLVSFYNNEISEKSEIFDDQFSVERPDGSNFTLKIRSTKLEDSAMYFCASRRSSYGYTFGSGTRLTVV.